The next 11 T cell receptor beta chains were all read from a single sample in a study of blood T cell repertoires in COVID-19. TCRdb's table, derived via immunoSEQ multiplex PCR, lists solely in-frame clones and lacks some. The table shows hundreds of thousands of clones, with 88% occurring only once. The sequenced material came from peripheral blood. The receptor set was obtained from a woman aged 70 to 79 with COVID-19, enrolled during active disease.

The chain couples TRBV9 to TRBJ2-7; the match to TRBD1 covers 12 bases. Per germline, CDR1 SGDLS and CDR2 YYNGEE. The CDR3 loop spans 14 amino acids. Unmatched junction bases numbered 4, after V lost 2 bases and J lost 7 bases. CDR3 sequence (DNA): TGTGCCAGCAGCGTCGGGACAGGGGGCAGTGAGCAGTACTTC. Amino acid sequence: CASSVGTGGSEQYF.

The DNA of the CDR3 is TGTGCCAGCAGCTTGCGGGGAATTACCTATGGCTACACCTTC. It encodes CASSLRGITYGYTF. V gene TRBV5-6 combines with J gene TRBJ1-2; D call uncertain. CDR1 SGHDT and CDR2 YYEEEE come from the germline V gene. V shed 1 base and J shed 4 bases, with 11 bases lying between them. The CDR3 consists of 14 residues.

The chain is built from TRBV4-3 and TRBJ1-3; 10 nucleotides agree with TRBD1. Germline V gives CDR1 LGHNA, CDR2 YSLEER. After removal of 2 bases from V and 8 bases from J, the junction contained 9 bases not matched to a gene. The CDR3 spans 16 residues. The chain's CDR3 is CASSQSPGQGSDTIYF. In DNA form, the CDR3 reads TGCGCCAGCAGCCAATCCCCGGGACAGGGGTCAGACACCATATATTTT.

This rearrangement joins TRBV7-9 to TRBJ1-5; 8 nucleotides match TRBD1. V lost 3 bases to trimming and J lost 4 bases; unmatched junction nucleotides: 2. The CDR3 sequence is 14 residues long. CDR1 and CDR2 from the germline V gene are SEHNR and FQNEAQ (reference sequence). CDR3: CASSFTGGNQPQHF. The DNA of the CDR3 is TGTGCCAGCAGCTTTACAGGGGGGAATCAGCCCCAGCATTTT.

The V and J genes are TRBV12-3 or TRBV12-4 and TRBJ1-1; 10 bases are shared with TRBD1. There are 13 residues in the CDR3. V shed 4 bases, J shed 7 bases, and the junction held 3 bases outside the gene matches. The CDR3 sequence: CASSSTGGGEAFF. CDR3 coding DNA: TGTGCCAGCAGTTCGACAGGGGGCGGTGAAGCTTTCTTT.

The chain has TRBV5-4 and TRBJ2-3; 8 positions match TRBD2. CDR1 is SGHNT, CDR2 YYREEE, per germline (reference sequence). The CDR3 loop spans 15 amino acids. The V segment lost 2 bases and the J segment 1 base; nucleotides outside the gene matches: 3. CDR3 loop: CASSLQLAGTDTQYF. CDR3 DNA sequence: TGTGCCAGCAGCTTACAACTAGCGGGCACAGATACGCAGTATTTT.

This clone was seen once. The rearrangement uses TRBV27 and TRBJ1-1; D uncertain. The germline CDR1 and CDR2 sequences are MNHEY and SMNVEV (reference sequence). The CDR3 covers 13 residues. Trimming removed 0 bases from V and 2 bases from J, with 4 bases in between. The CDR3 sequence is CASSLSFNTEAFF. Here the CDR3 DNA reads TGTGCCAGCAGTTTATCCTTCAACACTGAAGCTTTCTTT.

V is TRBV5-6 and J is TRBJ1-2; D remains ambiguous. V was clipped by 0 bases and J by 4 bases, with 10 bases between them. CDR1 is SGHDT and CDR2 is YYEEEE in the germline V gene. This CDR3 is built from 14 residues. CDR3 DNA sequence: TGTGCCAGCAGCTTGGTCAGTTTACGCTATGGCTACACCTTC. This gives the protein CASSLVSLRYGYTF.

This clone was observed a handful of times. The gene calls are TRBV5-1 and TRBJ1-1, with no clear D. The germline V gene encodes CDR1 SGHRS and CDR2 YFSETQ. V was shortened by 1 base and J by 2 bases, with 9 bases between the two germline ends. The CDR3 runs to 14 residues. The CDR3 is CASSLWEVNTEAFF. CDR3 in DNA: TGCGCCAGCAGCTTGTGGGAGGTTAACACTGAAGCTTTCTTT.

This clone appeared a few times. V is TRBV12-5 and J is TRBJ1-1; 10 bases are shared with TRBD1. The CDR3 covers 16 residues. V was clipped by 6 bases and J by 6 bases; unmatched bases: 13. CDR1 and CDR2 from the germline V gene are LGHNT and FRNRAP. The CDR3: CASGKTGGAIISEAFF. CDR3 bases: TGTGCTAGTGGAAAGACAGGGGGCGCCATAATTTCTGAAGCTTTCTTT.

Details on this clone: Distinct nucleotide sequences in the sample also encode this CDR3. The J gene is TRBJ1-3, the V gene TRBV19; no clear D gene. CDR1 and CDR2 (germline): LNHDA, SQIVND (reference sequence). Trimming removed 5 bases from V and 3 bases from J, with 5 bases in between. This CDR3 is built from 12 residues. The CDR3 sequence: CASSRSGNTIYF. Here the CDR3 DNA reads TGTGCCAGTAGTCGGAGTGGAAACACCATATATTTT.